This T cell receptor (beta chain) appears in the sequencing data of a study of shared clonotypes between healthy human individuals. Study as a whole: A couple of female and a few male donors aged 18 to 49 were enrolled. Plates per donor: three CD4 naive, three CD4 memory, two CD8 naive, one CD8 memory.

The J segment lost 4 bases and the V segment lost 2 bases, leaving 5 bases of the junction unmatched. Germline CDR1 and CDR2: MNHNS and SASEGT. This CDR3 contains 15 residues. TCRdb's copy holds only in-frame clones and misses some; the assay was immunoSEQ multiplex PCR. Of just over 2,000,000 clones in the sample, about 95% were seen once. CD45RO-negative cells were positively selected for CCR7, leaving out terminally differentiated effector memory CD45RA+ cells. The J gene is TRBJ2-1, the V gene TRBV6-1; TRBD1 matches at 7 bases. The origin of this receptor is a man between 18 and 29 years old in good health. Source material: naive CD8+ T cells sorted from blood. Here the CDR3 reads CASSEQTGPYNEQFF. The CDR3 nucleotides are TGTGCCAGCAGTGAACAGACAGGGCCATACAATGAGCAGTTCTTC.